These T cell receptor beta chains were read from a single sample in a study of blood T cell repertoires in COVID-19. The repertoire was sequenced with immunoSEQ multiplex PCR; TCRdb's copy has only in-frame clones and lacks some. This sample has over 150,000 clones, with approximately 84% found just once. Sequencing input: peripheral blood. The origin of the receptors is a human donor with acute or convalescent COVID-19. The donor label of this sample is uncertain. Each CDR3 is given with its conserved first and last residue. The order of the fields is CDR3 DNA, CDR3 protein, clone size, D gene, J gene, V gene, CDR3 length. The D gene is left open where the match is weak. Only part of the rows carry a size: once, few, many, or a class if the clone is expanded.

CDR3nt: TGTGCCAGCAGCCCCGCCGGGACAGGGATGCATGAGCAGTTCTTC
CDR3aa: CASSPAGTGMHEQFF
abundance: NA
d_gene: TRBD1
j_gene: TRBJ2-1
v_gene: TRBV3-1/TRBV3-2
len: 15

CDR3nt: TGTGCCAGCAGCTTAGCGGGCAGGGGGGCGGCTTTCTTT
CDR3aa: CASSLAGRGAAFF
abundance: NA
d_gene: TRBD1
j_gene: TRBJ1-1
v_gene: TRBV7-2
len: 13

CDR3nt: TGTGCCAGCAGCCAAGGACTAGCCCGCCGGGAGCAGTACTTC
CDR3aa: CASSQGLARREQYF
abundance: NA
d_gene: TRBD2
j_gene: TRBJ2-7
v_gene: TRBV3-1/TRBV3-2
len: 14

CDR3nt: TGTGCCAGCAGTCCCCGGACAGGGGGAGATCAGCCCCAGCATTTT
CDR3aa: CASSPRTGGDQPQHF
abundance: once
d_gene: TRBD1
j_gene: TRBJ1-5
v_gene: TRBV6-6
len: 15

CDR3nt: TGTGCCAGCAGTTCCACTAACTACGAGCAGTACTTC
CDR3aa: CASSSTNYEQYF
abundance: NA
d_gene: NA
j_gene: TRBJ2-7
v_gene: TRBV28
len: 12

CDR3nt: TGTGCCAGCAGGCGGACAGGGAACACCGGGGAGCTGTTTTTT
CDR3aa: CASRRTGNTGELFF
abundance: NA
d_gene: TRBD1
j_gene: TRBJ2-2
v_gene: TRBV6-4
len: 14

CDR3nt: TGTGCCAGCAGCTTATTAGCGGGAAATACCTACGAGCAGTACTTC
CDR3aa: CASSLLAGNTYEQYF
abundance: NA
d_gene: TRBD2
j_gene: TRBJ2-7
v_gene: TRBV7-6
len: 15

CDR3nt: TGTGCCAGCAGACAACAGGGCGCCGGTTCACCCCTCCACTTT
CDR3aa: CASRQQGAGSPLHF
abundance: NA
d_gene: NA
j_gene: TRBJ1-6
v_gene: TRBV28
len: 14

CDR3nt: TGTGCCAGCAGCCAAGATATGTACGAGCAGTACTTC
CDR3aa: CASSQDMYEQYF
abundance: NA
d_gene: NA
j_gene: TRBJ2-7
v_gene: TRBV4-2
len: 12

CDR3nt: TGTGCCAGCAGCCAAGAGGGCGGGAGCTCCTACAATGAGCAGTTCTTC
CDR3aa: CASSQEGGSSYNEQFF
abundance: NA
d_gene: TRBD2
j_gene: TRBJ2-1
v_gene: TRBV4-2
len: 16

CDR3nt: TGTGCCAGTAGTGTACAGGGGCCAGATACGCAGTATTTT
CDR3aa: CASSVQGPDTQYF
abundance: NA
d_gene: TRBD1
j_gene: TRBJ2-3
v_gene: TRBV19
len: 13

CDR3nt: TGTGCCAGCCTCAGCAGGGCCGACTATGGCTACACCTTC
CDR3aa: CASLSRADYGYTF
abundance: NA
d_gene: NA
j_gene: TRBJ1-2
v_gene: TRBV11-1
len: 13

CDR3nt: TGCGCCAGCAGCTTGGAGGCTGTCAGCGGGAGGGCCACGGCCAATGAGCAGTTCTTC
CDR3aa: CASSLEAVSGRATANEQFF
abundance: NA
d_gene: TRBD2
j_gene: TRBJ2-1
v_gene: TRBV5-1
len: 19

CDR3nt: TGTGCCAGCAGCGTGACTGGCGGGATGGGAGGAGATACGCAGTATTTT
CDR3aa: CASSVTGGMGGDTQYF
abundance: NA
d_gene: NA
j_gene: TRBJ2-3
v_gene: TRBV9
len: 16

CDR3nt: TGTGCCAGCTCACCACCCTCTGTACAGACCTATACTGAAGCTTTCTTT
CDR3aa: CASSPPSVQTYTEAFF
abundance: NA
d_gene: NA
j_gene: TRBJ1-1
v_gene: TRBV18
len: 16

CDR3nt: TGTGCCAGCAGCTTAGTGGTTGGACTAGCGGACAATGAGCAGTTCTTC
CDR3aa: CASSLVVGLADNEQFF
abundance: NA
d_gene: TRBD2
j_gene: TRBJ2-1
v_gene: TRBV7-8
len: 16

CDR3nt: TGTGCCAGCTCACCACGGAGCGGGGGGAGCACAGATACGCAGTATTTT
CDR3aa: CASSPRSGGSTDTQYF
abundance: once
d_gene: TRBD2
j_gene: TRBJ2-3
v_gene: TRBV18
len: 16

CDR3nt: TGTGCCAGTTATAGCGGGAGCGTGCACAATGAGCAGTTCTTC
CDR3aa: CASYSGSVHNEQFF
abundance: NA
d_gene: TRBD2
j_gene: TRBJ2-1
v_gene: TRBV19
len: 14

CDR3nt: TGTGCCAGCAGTTCGGCAGGTAGAACCCCGGGAAAAGAGACCCAGTACTTC
CDR3aa: CASSSAGRTPGKETQYF
abundance: few
d_gene: NA
j_gene: TRBJ2-5
v_gene: TRBV27
len: 17

CDR3nt: TGTGCCAGCAGCTTAGTAGACAGCGGGAGGGCCGATGAGCAGTTCTTC
CDR3aa: CASSLVDSGRADEQFF
abundance: NA
d_gene: TRBD2
j_gene: TRBJ2-1
v_gene: TRBV11-2
len: 16

CDR3nt: TGTGCCAGCAGTCAGGACAGGGTGGCCACCGGGGAGCTGTTTTTT
CDR3aa: CASSQDRVATGELFF
abundance: once
d_gene: TRBD1
j_gene: TRBJ2-2
v_gene: TRBV11-1
len: 15

CDR3nt: TGTGCCGCCAAGAGACAGGGCCTCTATGGCTACACCTTC
CDR3aa: CAAKRQGLYGYTF
abundance: NA
d_gene: TRBD1
j_gene: TRBJ1-2
v_gene: TRBV6-5
len: 13

CDR3nt: TGTGCCAGCAGCTTAGTGGACAGCCCCTACAATGAGCAGTTCTTC
CDR3aa: CASSLVDSPYNEQFF
abundance: once
d_gene: NA
j_gene: TRBJ2-1
v_gene: TRBV7-3
len: 15

CDR3nt: TGTGCCAGCAGCCAATATTGGGGGGAAGCCCAGCATTTT
CDR3aa: CASSQYWGEAQHF
abundance: few
d_gene: NA
j_gene: TRBJ1-5
v_gene: TRBV3-1/TRBV3-2
len: 13

CDR3nt: TGTGCCAGCAGCTTAGATTTGGCAGGGGAGAAGTTCTTC
CDR3aa: CASSLDLAGEKFF
abundance: NA
d_gene: NA
j_gene: TRBJ2-1
v_gene: TRBV11-2
len: 13

CDR3nt: TGTGCCAGCAGTTATATGGCAAACTCTGGAAACACCATATATTTT
CDR3aa: CASSYMANSGNTIYF
abundance: NA
d_gene: NA
j_gene: TRBJ1-3
v_gene: TRBV6-5
len: 15

CDR3nt: TGCGCCAGCAGGGAGCAGGGGGGTGTCGTGTATGGCTACACCTTC
CDR3aa: CASREQGGVVYGYTF
abundance: NA
d_gene: TRBD1
j_gene: TRBJ1-2
v_gene: TRBV5-1
len: 15

CDR3nt: TGTGCCAGCAGCGCCCAGGGGGTGGGGGCCTACGGATACAATGAGCAGTTCTTC
CDR3aa: CASSAQGVGAYGYNEQFF
abundance: NA
d_gene: TRBD1
j_gene: TRBJ2-1
v_gene: TRBV9
len: 18

CDR3nt: TGTGCCAGCAGCCTTGAGCGGGGATCCTACAATGAGCAGTTCTTC
CDR3aa: CASSLERGSYNEQFF
abundance: NA
d_gene: TRBD2
j_gene: TRBJ2-1
v_gene: TRBV14
len: 15

CDR3nt: TGTGCCTCCGGGACTAGCGTGTCTGTAGAGACCCAGTACTTC
CDR3aa: CASGTSVSVETQYF
abundance: NA
d_gene: TRBD2
j_gene: TRBJ2-5
v_gene: TRBV10-3
len: 14

CDR3nt: TGTGCCAGCTCATCACAGGGGAAACATAATTCACCCCTCCACTTT
CDR3aa: CASSSQGKHNSPLHF
abundance: few
d_gene: NA
j_gene: TRBJ1-6
v_gene: TRBV21-1
len: 15

CDR3nt: TGTGCCAGTAGTATAGATTCTAGCGGGAGTAGGGCATATCAGTTCTTC
CDR3aa: CASSIDSSGSRAYQFF
abundance: NA
d_gene: TRBD2
j_gene: TRBJ2-1
v_gene: TRBV19
len: 16

CDR3nt: TGTGCCAGCAGTATCGCCACAGTTAGCAATCAGCCCCAGCATTTT
CDR3aa: CASSIATVSNQPQHF
abundance: few
d_gene: NA
j_gene: TRBJ1-5
v_gene: TRBV28
len: 15

CDR3nt: TGTGCCAGCAGCTCGGGGACAGCTAACACTGAAGCTTTCTTT
CDR3aa: CASSSGTANTEAFF
abundance: once
d_gene: TRBD1
j_gene: TRBJ1-1
v_gene: TRBV7-2
len: 14

CDR3nt: TGTGCCAGCTCACCACCGGCGGGAGTTACCCCTGGGGAGCTGTTTTTT
CDR3aa: CASSPPAGVTPGELFF
abundance: NA
d_gene: TRBD2
j_gene: TRBJ2-2
v_gene: TRBV18
len: 16

CDR3nt: TGTGCCAGCAGCCCATTGGGGGGCGGGAGACAAGAGACCCAGTACTTC
CDR3aa: CASSPLGGGRQETQYF
abundance: NA
d_gene: NA
j_gene: TRBJ2-5
v_gene: TRBV7-3
len: 16

CDR3nt: TGTGCCAGCAGTTACTCGGGACTCCCGCCGTACGAGCAGTACTTC
CDR3aa: CASSYSGLPPYEQYF
abundance: NA
d_gene: NA
j_gene: TRBJ2-7
v_gene: TRBV6-5
len: 15

CDR3nt: TGTGCCAGCAGCCGGGGTAGCGGGAGTAATCGCGAGCAGTACTTC
CDR3aa: CASSRGSGSNREQYF
abundance: NA
d_gene: TRBD2
j_gene: TRBJ2-7
v_gene: TRBV5-4
len: 15

CDR3nt: TGTGCCAGCAGCTATCCGACCTTAGCGGGAGGCTCCAATGAGCAGTTCTTC
CDR3aa: CASSYPTLAGGSNEQFF
abundance: NA
d_gene: TRBD2
j_gene: TRBJ2-1
v_gene: TRBV13
len: 17

CDR3nt: TGTGCCAGCAGCGCCACCGACGGAGCTTACTACGAGCAGTACTTC
CDR3aa: CASSATDGAYYEQYF
abundance: NA
d_gene: NA
j_gene: TRBJ2-7
v_gene: TRBV7-6
len: 15

CDR3nt: TGTGCCAGCAGTTCCCCAATCGAGGGGGCCAGGACACCGAACACCGGGGAGCTGTTTTTT
CDR3aa: CASSSPIEGARTPNTGELFF
abundance: NA
d_gene: TRBD1
j_gene: TRBJ2-2
v_gene: TRBV28
len: 20

CDR3nt: TGCAGCGTTGAAGATCTTCGGACACTTGAGACCCAGTACTTC
CDR3aa: CSVEDLRTLETQYF
abundance: NA
d_gene: NA
j_gene: TRBJ2-5
v_gene: TRBV29-1
len: 14

CDR3nt: TGTGCCTGGAGACAGGAAACTGAAGCTTTCTTT
CDR3aa: CAWRQETEAFF
abundance: few
d_gene: NA
j_gene: TRBJ1-1
v_gene: TRBV30
len: 11

CDR3nt: TGTGCCAGCAGTTCGACAGGGTTTCCTTATAAAAAACTGTTTTTT
CDR3aa: CASSSTGFPYKKLFF
abundance: NA
d_gene: TRBD1
j_gene: TRBJ1-4
v_gene: TRBV28
len: 15

CDR3nt: TGTGCCAGCAGCTCAGCGGGAGGAGGAACCTACAATGAGCAGTTCTTC
CDR3aa: CASSSAGGGTYNEQFF
abundance: NA
d_gene: TRBD2
j_gene: TRBJ2-1
v_gene: TRBV7-3
len: 16

CDR3nt: TGTGCCAGCAGCTTAGCGGGGAGATCTGATACGCAGTATTTT
CDR3aa: CASSLAGRSDTQYF
abundance: NA
d_gene: NA
j_gene: TRBJ2-3
v_gene: TRBV7-3
len: 14

CDR3nt: TGTGCCAGCAGCTTTTACCAGGGGCCAGCTAACTATGGCTACACCTTC
CDR3aa: CASSFYQGPANYGYTF
abundance: NA
d_gene: NA
j_gene: TRBJ1-2
v_gene: TRBV7-8
len: 16

CDR3nt: TGTGCCAGCAGTTACGCGGGAGGGGCAGATACGCAGTATTTT
CDR3aa: CASSYAGGADTQYF
abundance: NA
d_gene: TRBD2
j_gene: TRBJ2-3
v_gene: TRBV6-5
len: 14

CDR3nt: TGTGCCAGCAGCCAAGATTGGTGGCAGAGGCAGCAAGAGACCCAGTACTTC
CDR3aa: CASSQDWWQRQQETQYF
abundance: NA
d_gene: NA
j_gene: TRBJ2-5
v_gene: TRBV14
len: 17

CDR3nt: TGTGCCAGCAGTTTCGAAGGAGTTAACACCTTC
CDR3aa: CASSFEGVNTF
abundance: NA
d_gene: NA
j_gene: TRBJ1-2
v_gene: TRBV28
len: 11

CDR3nt: TGTGCCACCAGTGACCGGACAGCCAACTATGGCTACACCTTC
CDR3aa: CATSDRTANYGYTF
abundance: NA
d_gene: NA
j_gene: TRBJ1-2
v_gene: TRBV24-1
len: 14

CDR3nt: TGTGCCAGCAGTTTTTGGCGGGCGAACACAGATACGCAGTATTTT
CDR3aa: CASSFWRANTDTQYF
abundance: NA
d_gene: NA
j_gene: TRBJ2-3
v_gene: TRBV27
len: 15

CDR3nt: TGTGCCAGCAGCTTGGAGGGACAGGGGCGGTCACCCCTCCACTTT
CDR3aa: CASSLEGQGRSPLHF
abundance: NA
d_gene: TRBD1
j_gene: TRBJ1-6
v_gene: TRBV5-8
len: 15

CDR3nt: TGTGCCTGGAGCGCGGGTAATACTAATGAAAAACTGTTTTTT
CDR3aa: CAWSAGNTNEKLFF
abundance: NA
d_gene: NA
j_gene: TRBJ1-4
v_gene: TRBV30
len: 14

CDR3nt: TGTGCCACCAGCAGAGATCTGGGCGCAGTGGGGAACACCGGGGAGCTGTTTTTT
CDR3aa: CATSRDLGAVGNTGELFF
abundance: NA
d_gene: NA
j_gene: TRBJ2-2
v_gene: TRBV15
len: 18

CDR3nt: TGTGCCACCAGCAGGAGGACAGGGCTTAGCACCGGGGAGCTGTTTTTT
CDR3aa: CATSRRTGLSTGELFF
abundance: NA
d_gene: TRBD1
j_gene: TRBJ2-2
v_gene: TRBV15
len: 16

CDR3nt: TGTGCCAGCAGCTCCAGGATCATGGACACTGAAGCTTTCTTT
CDR3aa: CASSSRIMDTEAFF
abundance: NA
d_gene: NA
j_gene: TRBJ1-1
v_gene: TRBV27
len: 14

CDR3nt: TGTGCCAGCAGCCAACAGGGGACCCAGTACTTC
CDR3aa: CASSQQGTQYF
abundance: NA
d_gene: NA
j_gene: TRBJ2-5
v_gene: TRBV3-1/TRBV3-2
len: 11

CDR3nt: TGTGCCAGCAGCTCGGACTACCCTAAAAACATTCAGTACTTC
CDR3aa: CASSSDYPKNIQYF
abundance: NA
d_gene: NA
j_gene: TRBJ2-4
v_gene: TRBV5-6
len: 14

CDR3nt: TGTGCCAGCAGCCTCATCGAGGGCTATGGCTACACCTTC
CDR3aa: CASSLIEGYGYTF
abundance: NA
d_gene: NA
j_gene: TRBJ1-2
v_gene: TRBV7-2
len: 13